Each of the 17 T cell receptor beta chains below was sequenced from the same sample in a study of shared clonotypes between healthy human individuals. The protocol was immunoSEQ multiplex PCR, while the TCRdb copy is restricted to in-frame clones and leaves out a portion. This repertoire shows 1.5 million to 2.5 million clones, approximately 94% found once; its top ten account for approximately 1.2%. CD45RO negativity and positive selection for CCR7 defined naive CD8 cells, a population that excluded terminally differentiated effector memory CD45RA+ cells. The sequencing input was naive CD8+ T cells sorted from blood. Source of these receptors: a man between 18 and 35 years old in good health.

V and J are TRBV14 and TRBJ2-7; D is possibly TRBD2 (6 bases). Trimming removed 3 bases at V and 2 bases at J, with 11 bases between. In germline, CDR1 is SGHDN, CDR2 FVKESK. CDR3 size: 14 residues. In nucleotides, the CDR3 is TGTGCCAGCAGCCAGATGGCGGGGACCTACGAGCAGTACTTC. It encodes CASSQMAGTYEQYF.

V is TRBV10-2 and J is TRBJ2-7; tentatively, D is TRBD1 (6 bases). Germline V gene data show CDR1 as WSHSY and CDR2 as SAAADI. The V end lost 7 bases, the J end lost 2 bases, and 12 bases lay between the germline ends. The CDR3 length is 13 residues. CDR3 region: CASTVGQTYEQYF. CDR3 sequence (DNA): TGCGCCAGCACCGTCGGACAGACCTACGAGCAGTACTTC.

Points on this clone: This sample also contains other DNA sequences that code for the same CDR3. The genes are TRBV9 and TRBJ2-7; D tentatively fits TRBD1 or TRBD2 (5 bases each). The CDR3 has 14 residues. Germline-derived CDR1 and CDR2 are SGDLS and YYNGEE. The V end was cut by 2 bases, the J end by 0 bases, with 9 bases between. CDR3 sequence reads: CASSVAGTSYEQYF. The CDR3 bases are TGTGCCAGCAGCGTCGCAGGGACCTCCTACGAGCAGTACTTC.

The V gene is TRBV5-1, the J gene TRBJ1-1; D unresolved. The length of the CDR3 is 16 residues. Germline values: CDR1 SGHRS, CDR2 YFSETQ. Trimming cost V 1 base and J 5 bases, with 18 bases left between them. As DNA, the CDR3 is TGCGCCAGCAGCTTGTCCCCCCCGGAGGGTCTGACTGAAGCTTTCTTT. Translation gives CASSLSPPEGLTEAFF.

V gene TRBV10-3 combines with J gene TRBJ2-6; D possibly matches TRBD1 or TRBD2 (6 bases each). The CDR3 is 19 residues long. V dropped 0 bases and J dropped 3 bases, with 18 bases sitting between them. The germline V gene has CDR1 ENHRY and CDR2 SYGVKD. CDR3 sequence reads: CAISESAGDFLRGANVLTF. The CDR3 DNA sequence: TGTGCCATCAGTGAGTCGGCAGGGGACTTTTTACGTGGGGCCAACGTCCTGACTTTC.

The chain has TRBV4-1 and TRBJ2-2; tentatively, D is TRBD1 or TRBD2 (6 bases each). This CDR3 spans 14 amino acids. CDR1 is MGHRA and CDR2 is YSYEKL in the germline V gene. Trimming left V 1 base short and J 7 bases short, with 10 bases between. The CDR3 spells CASSQVEGGGELFF. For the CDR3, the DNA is TGCGCCAGCAGCCAAGTAGAGGGGGGCGGGGAGCTGTTTTTT.

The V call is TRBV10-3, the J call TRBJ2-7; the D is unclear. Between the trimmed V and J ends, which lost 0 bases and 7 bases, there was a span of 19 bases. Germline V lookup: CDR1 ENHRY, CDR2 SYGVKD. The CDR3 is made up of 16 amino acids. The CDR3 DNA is TGTGCCATCAGTGAGTCGCTGGTAGGACCCTACGAGGAGCAGTACTTC. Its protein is CAISESLVGPYEEQYF.

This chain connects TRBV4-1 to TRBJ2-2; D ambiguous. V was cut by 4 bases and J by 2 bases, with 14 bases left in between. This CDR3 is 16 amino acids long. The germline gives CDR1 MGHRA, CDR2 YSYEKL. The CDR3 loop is CASSPRPLKNTGELFF. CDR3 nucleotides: TGCGCCAGCAGCCCCCGCCCACTAAAAAACACCGGGGAGCTGTTTTTT.

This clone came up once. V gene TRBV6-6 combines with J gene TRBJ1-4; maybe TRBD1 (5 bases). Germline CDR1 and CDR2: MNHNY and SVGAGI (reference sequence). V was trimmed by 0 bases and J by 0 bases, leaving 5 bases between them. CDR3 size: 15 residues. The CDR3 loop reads CASSYSGPTNEKLFF. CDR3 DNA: TGTGCCAGCAGTTACTCGGGGCCAACTAATGAAAAACTGTTTTTT.

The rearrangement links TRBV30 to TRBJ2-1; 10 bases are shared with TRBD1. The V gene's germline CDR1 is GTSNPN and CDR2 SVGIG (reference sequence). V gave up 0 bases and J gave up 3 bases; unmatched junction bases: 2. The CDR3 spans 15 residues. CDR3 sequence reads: CAWSVGQGFYNEQFF. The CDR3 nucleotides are TGTGCCTGGAGTGTGGGACAGGGGTTCTACAATGAGCAGTTCTTC.

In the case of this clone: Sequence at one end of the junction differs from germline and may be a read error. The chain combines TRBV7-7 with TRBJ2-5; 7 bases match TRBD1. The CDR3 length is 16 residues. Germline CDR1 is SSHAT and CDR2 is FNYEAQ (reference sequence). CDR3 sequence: CASSPLTGKTQETQYF. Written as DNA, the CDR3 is TGTGCTAGCAGCCCCCTGACAGGGAAAACTCAAGAGACCCAGTACTTC.

Here the CDR3 DNA reads TGTGCCAGCAGTTTTCCGGGAGCTAGCACAGATACGCAGTATTTT. It codes for CASSFPGASTDTQYF. The V call is TRBV27, the J call TRBJ2-3; the D gene is possibly TRBD2 (6 bases). The germline V gene has CDR1 MNHEY and CDR2 SMNVEV (reference sequence). This CDR3 spans 15 amino acids. Trimming pared 3 bases from V and 0 bases from J, leaving 10 bases between.

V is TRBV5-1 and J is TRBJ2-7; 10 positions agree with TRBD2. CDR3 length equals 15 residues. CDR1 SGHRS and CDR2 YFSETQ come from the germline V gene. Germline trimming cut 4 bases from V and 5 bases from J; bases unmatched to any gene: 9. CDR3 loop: CASSAGLAVLDEQYF. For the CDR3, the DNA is TGCGCCAGCAGCGCTGGACTAGCGGTCTTGGACGAGCAGTACTTC.

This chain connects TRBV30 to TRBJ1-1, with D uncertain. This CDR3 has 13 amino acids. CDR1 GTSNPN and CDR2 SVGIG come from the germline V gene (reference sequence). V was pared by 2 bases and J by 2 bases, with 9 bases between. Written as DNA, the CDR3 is TGTGCCTGGAGTATAGGGCCTAACACTGAAGCTTTCTTT. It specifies CAWSIGPNTEAFF. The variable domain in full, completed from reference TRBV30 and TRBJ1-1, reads SQTIHQWPATLVQPVGSPLSLECTVEGTSNPNLYWYRQAAGRGLQLLFYSVGIGQISSEVPQNLSASRPQDRQFILSSKKLLLSDSGFYLCAWSIGPNTEAFFGQGTRLTVV.

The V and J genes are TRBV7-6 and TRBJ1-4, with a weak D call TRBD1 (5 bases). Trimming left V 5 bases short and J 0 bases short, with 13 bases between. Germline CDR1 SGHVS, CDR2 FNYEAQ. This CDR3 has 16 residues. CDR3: CASSPRLGATNEKLFF. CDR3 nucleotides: TGTGCCAGCAGCCCACGGTTGGGGGCAACTAATGAAAAACTGTTTTTT.

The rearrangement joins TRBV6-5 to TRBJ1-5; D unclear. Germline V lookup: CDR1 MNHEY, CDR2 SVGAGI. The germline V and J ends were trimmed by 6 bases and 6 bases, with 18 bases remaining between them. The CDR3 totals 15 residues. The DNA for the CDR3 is TGTGCCAGCAGCGTTTCTAACGGAATTGGTCAGCCCCAGCATTTT. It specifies CASSVSNGIGQPQHF.

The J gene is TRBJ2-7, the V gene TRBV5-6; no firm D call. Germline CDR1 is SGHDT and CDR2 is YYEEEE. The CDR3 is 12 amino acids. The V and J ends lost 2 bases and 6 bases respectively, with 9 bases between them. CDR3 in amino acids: CASSFDWGEQYF. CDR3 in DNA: TGTGCCAGCAGCTTTGACTGGGGCGAGCAGTACTTC. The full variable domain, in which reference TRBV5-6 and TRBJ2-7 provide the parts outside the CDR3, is DAGVTQSPTHLIKTRGQQVTLRCSPKSGHDTVSWYQQALGQGPQFIFQYYEEEERQRGNFPDRFSGHQFPNYSSELNVNALLLGDSALYLCASSFDWGEQYFGPGTRLTVT.